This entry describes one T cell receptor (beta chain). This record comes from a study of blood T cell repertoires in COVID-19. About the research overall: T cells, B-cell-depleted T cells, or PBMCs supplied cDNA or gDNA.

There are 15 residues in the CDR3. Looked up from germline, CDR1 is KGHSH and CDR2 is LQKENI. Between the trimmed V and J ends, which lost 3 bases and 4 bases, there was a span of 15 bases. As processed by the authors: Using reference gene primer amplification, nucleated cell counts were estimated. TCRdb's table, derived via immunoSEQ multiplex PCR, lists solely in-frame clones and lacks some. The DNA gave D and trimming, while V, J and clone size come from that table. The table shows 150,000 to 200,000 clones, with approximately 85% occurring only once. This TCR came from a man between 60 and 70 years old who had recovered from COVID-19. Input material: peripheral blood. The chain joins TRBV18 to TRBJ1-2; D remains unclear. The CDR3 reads CASSPIRVPIYGYTF. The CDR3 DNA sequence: TGTGCCAGCTCACCGATTAGAGTCCCTATCTATGGCTACACCTTC. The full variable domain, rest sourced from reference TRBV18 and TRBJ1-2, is NAGVMQNPRHLVRRRGQEARLRCSPMKGHSHVYWYRQLPEEGLKFMVYLQKENIIDESGMPKERFSAEFPKEGPSILRIQQVVRGDSAAYFCASSPIRVPIYGYTFGSGTRLTVV.